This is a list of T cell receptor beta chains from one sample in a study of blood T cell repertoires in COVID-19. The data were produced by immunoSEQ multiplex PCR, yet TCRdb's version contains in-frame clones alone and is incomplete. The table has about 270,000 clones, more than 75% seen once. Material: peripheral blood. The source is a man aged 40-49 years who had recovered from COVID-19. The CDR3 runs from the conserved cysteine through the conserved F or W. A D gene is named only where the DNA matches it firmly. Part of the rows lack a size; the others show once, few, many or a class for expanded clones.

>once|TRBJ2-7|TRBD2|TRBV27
CASAPAGTTVTYEQYF
TGTGCCAGCGCACCCGCAGGGACTACCGTGACCTACGAGCAGTACTTC
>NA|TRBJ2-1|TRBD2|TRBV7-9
CASSPSSGGGYNEQFF
TGTGCCAGCAGCCCTTCCAGCGGGGGGGGATACAATGAGCAGTTCTTC
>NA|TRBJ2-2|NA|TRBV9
CASSVGGKNTGELFF
TGTGCCAGCAGCGTAGGCGGAAAGAACACCGGGGAGCTGTTTTTT
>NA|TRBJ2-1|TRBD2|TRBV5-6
CASSLRLAGVKYNEQFF
TGTGCCAGCAGCTTGCGCCTAGCGGGAGTTAAGTACAATGAGCAGTTCTTC
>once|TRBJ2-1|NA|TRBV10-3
CAIRSIGDTTGEQFF
TGTGCCATCAGGTCTATCGGGGACACTACGGGTGAGCAGTTCTTC
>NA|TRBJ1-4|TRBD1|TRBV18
CASSPGQGGSGEKLFF
TGTGCCAGCTCACCTGGACAGGGGGGTTCTGGCGAAAAACTGTTTTTT
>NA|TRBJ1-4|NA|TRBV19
CASSPMRALEKLFF
TGTGCCAGTAGTCCGATGAGGGCGTTGGAAAAACTGTTTTTT
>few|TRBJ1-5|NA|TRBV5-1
CASKRLRGLSNQPQHF
TGCGCCAGCAAGAGGCTCAGGGGCCTCTCAAATCAGCCCCAGCATTTT
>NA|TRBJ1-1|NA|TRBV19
CASSAGRKNTEAFF
TGTGCCAGTAGTGCGGGACGGAAGAACACTGAAGCTTTCTTT
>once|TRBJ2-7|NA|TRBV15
CATSRGGRGGSEQYF
TGTGCCACCAGCAGAGGTGGCAGGGGTGGAAGCGAGCAGTACTTC
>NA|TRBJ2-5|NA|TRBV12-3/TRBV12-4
CASKRARETQYF
TGTGCCAGCAAGCGGGCCCGGGAGACCCAGTACTTC
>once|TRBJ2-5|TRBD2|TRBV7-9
CASSLPGLATGGETQYF
TGTGCCAGCAGCCTCCCCGGACTAGCGACTGGGGGAGAGACCCAGTACTTC
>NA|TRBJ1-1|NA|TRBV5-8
CASSLGIRGGEAFF
TGTGCCAGCAGCTTGGGAATCCGAGGTGGTGAAGCTTTCTTT
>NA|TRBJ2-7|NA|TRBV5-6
CASTVLGGAKTYEQYF
TGTGCCAGCACCGTCTTGGGTGGGGCAAAAACCTACGAGCAGTACTTC
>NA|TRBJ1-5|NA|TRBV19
CASSISVRAFYSNQPQHF
TGTGCCAGTAGTATTTCGGTCAGGGCCTTCTATAGCAATCAGCCCCAGCATTTT
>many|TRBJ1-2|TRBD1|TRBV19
CASSADRGWNGYTF
TGTGCCAGTAGTGCTGACAGGGGGTGGAATGGCTACACCTTC
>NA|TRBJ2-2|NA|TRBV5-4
CASNPRESNTGELFF
TGTGCCAGCAACCCCAGGGAATCGAACACCGGGGAGCTGTTTTTT
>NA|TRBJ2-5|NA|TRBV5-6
CASSLFPRGQETQYF
TGTGCCAGCAGCTTATTCCCCCGGGGTCAAGAGACCCAGTACTTC
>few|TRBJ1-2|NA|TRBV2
CASSETVYGYTF
TGTGCCAGCAGTGAGACAGTCTATGGCTACACCTTC
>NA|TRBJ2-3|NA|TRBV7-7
CASSLKQTTDTQYF
TGTGCCAGCAGCTTAAAACAGACAACAGATACGCAGTATTTT
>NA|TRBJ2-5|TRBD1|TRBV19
CASSTGQGLRETQYF
TGTGCCAGTAGTACTGGACAGGGTCTTAGGGAGACCCAGTACTTC
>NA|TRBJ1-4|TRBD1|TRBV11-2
CASSPGQGGEKLFF
TGTGCCAGCAGCCCCGGACAGGGGGGCGAAAAACTGTTTTTT
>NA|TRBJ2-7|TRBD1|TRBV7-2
CASSLGTGYEQYF
TGTGCCAGCAGCCTGGGGACAGGTTACGAGCAGTACTTC
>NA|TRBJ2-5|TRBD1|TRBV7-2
CASSSTGEKETQYF
TGTGCCAGCAGCTCCACAGGGGAGAAAGAGACCCAGTACTTC
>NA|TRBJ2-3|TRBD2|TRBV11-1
CASSSGLAGDTDTQYF
TGTGCCAGCAGCTCGGGACTAGCGGGAGACACAGATACGCAGTATTTT
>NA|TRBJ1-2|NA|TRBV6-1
CASSETNFYGYTF
TGTGCCAGCAGTGAGACAAATTTCTATGGCTACACCTTC
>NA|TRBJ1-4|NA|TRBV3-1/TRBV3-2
CASSLLGGWTNEKLFF
TGTGCCAGCAGCCTTCTCGGGGGGTGGACTAATGAAAAACTGTTTTTT
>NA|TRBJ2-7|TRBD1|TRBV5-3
CARRRGQGGYEQYF
TGTGCCAGAAGAAGGGGACAGGGGGGCTACGAGCAGTACTTC
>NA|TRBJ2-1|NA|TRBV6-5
CASGQGPREWQFF
TGTGCCAGCGGGCAGGGGCCAAGGGAATGGCAGTTCTTC
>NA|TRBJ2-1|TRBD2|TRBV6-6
CASRLGSGVYNEQFF
TGTGCCAGCAGACTTGGTAGCGGGGTGTACAATGAGCAGTTCTTC
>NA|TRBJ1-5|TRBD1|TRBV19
CASSMVAGTASNQPQHF
TGTGCCAGTAGTATGGTGGCAGGGACAGCAAGCAATCAGCCCCAGCATTTT
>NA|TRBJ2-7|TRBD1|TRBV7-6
CASSGDRAPSYEQYF
TGTGCCAGCAGCGGGGACAGGGCCCCCTCCTACGAGCAGTACTTC
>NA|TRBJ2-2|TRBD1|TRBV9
CASSERQGTGELFF
TGTGCCAGCAGCGAGCGACAGGGTACCGGGGAGCTGTTTTTT
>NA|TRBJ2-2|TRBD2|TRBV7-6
CASSPVGGLAGNTGELFF
TGTGCCAGCAGCCCAGTTGGGGGGCTAGCGGGAAACACCGGGGAGCTGTTTTTT
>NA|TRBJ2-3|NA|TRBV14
CASSLSNRDTQYF
TGTGCCAGCAGCCTATCTAACAGAGATACGCAGTATTTT
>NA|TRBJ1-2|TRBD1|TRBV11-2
CASSLNPRTGSGYTF
TGTGCCAGCAGCTTAAATCCGAGGACAGGGAGTGGCTACACCTTC
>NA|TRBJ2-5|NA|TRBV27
CASFTRQSWQVCTEPLLKTQYF
TGTGCCAGTTTCACACGTCAAAGTTGGCAGGTATGCACAGAACCCTTGTTAAAGACCCAGTACTTC
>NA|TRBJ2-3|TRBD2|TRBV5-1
CASSLVSSGGTDTQYF
TGCGCCAGCAGCTTGGTCTCTAGCGGAGGCACAGATACGCAGTATTTT
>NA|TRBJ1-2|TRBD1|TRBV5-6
CASSSDRGRGSRYGYTF
TGTGCCAGCAGCTCGGACAGGGGGCGCGGGAGTCGGTATGGCTACACCTTC
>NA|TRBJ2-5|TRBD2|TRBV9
CASSVGRGYETQYF
TGTGCCAGCAGCGTAGGGCGGGGGTACGAGACCCAGTACTTC
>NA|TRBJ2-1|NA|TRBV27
CASSLNPPTRYNEQFF
TGTGCCAGCAGTTTAAATCCCCCCACTCGCTACAATGAGCAGTTCTTC
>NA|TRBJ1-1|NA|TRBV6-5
CASRRAGGLGSEAFF
TGTGCCAGCAGGCGGGCGGGGGGCCTGGGATCCGAAGCTTTCTTT
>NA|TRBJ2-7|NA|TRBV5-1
CASSLAQFSYEQYF
TGCGCCAGCAGCTTGGCACAGTTCTCCTACGAGCAGTACTTC
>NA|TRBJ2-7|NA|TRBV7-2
CASSLEGLASGDEQYF
TGTGCCAGCAGCTTAGAGGGTTTGGCCTCGGGGGACGAGCAGTACTTC